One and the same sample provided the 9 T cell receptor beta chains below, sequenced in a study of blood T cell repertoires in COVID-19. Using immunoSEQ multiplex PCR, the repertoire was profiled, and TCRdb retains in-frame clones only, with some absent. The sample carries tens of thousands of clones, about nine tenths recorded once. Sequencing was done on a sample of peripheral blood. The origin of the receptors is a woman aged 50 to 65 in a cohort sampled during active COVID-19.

CDR3 sequence: CASSLTQGAYNSPLHF. CDR3 DNA sequence: TGTGCCAGCAGTTTAACCCAGGGGGCCTATAATTCACCCCTCCACTTT. This rearrangement joins TRBV28 to TRBJ1-6, with TRBD1 identical over 7 bases. Unmatched junction bases numbered 3, after V lost 2 bases and J lost 2 bases. The CDR3 runs 16 residues. From germline, CDR1 is MDHEN and CDR2 SYDVKM.

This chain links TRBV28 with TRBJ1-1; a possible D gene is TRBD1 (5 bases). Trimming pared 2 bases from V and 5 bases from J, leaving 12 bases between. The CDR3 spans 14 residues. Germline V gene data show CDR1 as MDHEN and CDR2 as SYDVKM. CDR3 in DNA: TGTGCCAGCAGTTTAGGGGGGGGGACGACTGAAGCTTTCTTT. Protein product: CASSLGGGTTEAFF.

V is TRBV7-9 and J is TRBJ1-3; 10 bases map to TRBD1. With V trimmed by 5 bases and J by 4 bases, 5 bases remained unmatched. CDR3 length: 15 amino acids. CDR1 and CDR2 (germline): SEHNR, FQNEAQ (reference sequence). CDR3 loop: CASSIGTGAGNTIYF. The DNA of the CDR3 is TGTGCCAGCAGCATCGGGACAGGGGCCGGAAACACCATATATTTT. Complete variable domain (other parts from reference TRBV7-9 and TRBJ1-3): DTGVSQNPRHKITKRGQNVTFRCDPISEHNRLYWYRQTLGQGPEFLTYFQNEAQLEKSRLLSDRFSAERPKGSFSTLEIQRTEQGDSAMYLCASSIGTGAGNTIYFGEGSWLTVV.

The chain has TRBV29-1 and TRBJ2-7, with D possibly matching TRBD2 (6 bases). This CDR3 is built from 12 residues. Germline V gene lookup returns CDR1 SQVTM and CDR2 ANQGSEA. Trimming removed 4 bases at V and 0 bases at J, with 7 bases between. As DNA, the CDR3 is TGCAGCGTTGCCGGGAGCTCCTACGAGCAGTACTTC. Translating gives CSVAGSSYEQYF.

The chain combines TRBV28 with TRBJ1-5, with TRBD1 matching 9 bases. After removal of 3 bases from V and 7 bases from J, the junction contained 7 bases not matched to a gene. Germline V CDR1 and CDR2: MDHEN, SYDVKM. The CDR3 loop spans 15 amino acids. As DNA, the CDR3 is TGTGCCAGCAGTTTGGGACGGACAGGGGCACAGCCCCAGCATTTT. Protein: CASSLGRTGAQPQHF.

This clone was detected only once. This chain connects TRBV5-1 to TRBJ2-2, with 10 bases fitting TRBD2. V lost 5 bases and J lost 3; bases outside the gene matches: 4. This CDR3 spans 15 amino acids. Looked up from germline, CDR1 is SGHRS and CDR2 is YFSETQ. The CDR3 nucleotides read TGCGCCAGCAGTACCGGGACTAGCGACACCGGGGAGCTGTTTTTT. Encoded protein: CASSTGTSDTGELFF. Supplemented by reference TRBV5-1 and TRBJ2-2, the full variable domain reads KAGVTQTPRYLIKTRGQQVTLSCSPISGHRSVSWYQQTPGQGLQFLFEYFSETQRNKGNFPGRFSGRQFSNSRSEMNVSTLELGDSALYLCASSTGTSDTGELFFGEGSRLTVL.

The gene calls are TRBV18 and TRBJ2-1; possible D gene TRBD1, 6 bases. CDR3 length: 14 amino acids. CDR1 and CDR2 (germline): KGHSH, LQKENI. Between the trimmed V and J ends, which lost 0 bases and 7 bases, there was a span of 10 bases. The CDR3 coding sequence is TGTGCCAGCTCACCACCGGCAGGGGCTAATGAGCAGTTCTTC. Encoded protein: CASSPPAGANEQFF.

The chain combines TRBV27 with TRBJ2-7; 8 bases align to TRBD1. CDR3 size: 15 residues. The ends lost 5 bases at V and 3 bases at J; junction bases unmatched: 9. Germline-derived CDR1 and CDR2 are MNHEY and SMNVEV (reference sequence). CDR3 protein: CASSPDRGLDYEQYF. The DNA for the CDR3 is TGTGCCAGCAGTCCCGACAGGGGTTTAGACTACGAGCAGTACTTC.

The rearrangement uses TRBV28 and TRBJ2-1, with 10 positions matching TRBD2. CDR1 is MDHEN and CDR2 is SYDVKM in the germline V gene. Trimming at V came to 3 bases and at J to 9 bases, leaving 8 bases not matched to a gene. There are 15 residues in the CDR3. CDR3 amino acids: CASSFPAGGPSEQFF. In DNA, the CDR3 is TGTGCCAGCAGTTTCCCAGCGGGAGGGCCGAGTGAGCAGTTCTTC. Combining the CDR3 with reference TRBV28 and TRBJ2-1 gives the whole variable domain DVKVTQSSRYLVKRTGEKVFLECVQDMDHENMFWYRQDPGLGLRLIYFSYDVKMKEKGDIPEGYSVSREKKERFSLILESASTNQTSMYLCASSFPAGGPSEQFFGPGTRLTVL.